This T cell receptor (beta chain) is from a study of blood T cell repertoires in COVID-19. Overall study: Sites in the United States, Italy and Spain provided acute and convalescent COVID-19 samples. T cells, B-cell-depleted T cells, or PBMCs supplied cDNA or gDNA.

Original processing methods: Using reference gene primer amplification, nucleated cell counts were estimated. Here immunoSEQ multiplex PCR was the method, and the copy in TCRdb shows in-frame clones only, minus some. The V and J calls and clone size are taken from that table; D and trimming were inferred from the DNA. This table holds approximately 280,000 clones, around 88% found once. Sequencing was performed on peripheral blood. The TCR originated in a middle-aged man with acute or convalescent COVID-19.

CDR3 amino acids: CASSVGAGGSPLHF. CDR3 coding DNA: TGTGCCAGCAGCGTAGGGGCAGGGGGTTCACCCCTCCACTTT. The chain links TRBV9 to TRBJ1-6; 7 bases are a match to TRBD1. This CDR3 is built from 14 residues. With V trimmed by 0 bases and J by 9 bases, 3 bases remained unmatched. The germline V gene encodes CDR1 SGDLS and CDR2 YYNGEE.